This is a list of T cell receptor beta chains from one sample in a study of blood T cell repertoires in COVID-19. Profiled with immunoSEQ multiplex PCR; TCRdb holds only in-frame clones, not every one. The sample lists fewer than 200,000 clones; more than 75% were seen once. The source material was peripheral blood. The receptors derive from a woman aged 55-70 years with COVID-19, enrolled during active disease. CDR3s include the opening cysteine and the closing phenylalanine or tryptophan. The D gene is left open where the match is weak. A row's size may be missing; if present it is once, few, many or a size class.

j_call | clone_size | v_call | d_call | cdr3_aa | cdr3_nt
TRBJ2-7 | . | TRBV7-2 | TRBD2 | CASSSLAGRGGQYF | TGTGCCAGCAGCTCCCTAGCGGGAAGGGGAGGGCAGTACTTC
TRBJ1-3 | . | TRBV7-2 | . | CASSLDINSGNTIYF | TGTGCCAGCAGCTTAGACATTAACTCTGGAAACACCATATATTTT
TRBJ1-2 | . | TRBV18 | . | CASSLDRTNYGYTF | TGTGCCAGCTCACTTGACAGAACTAACTATGGCTACACCTTC
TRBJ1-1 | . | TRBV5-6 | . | CASRSGDTEAFF | TGTGCCAGCCGCAGCGGGGACACTGAAGCTTTCTTT
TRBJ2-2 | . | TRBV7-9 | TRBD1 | CASSLPTGGRGGELFF | TGTGCCAGCAGCTTGCCGACAGGGGGTCGCGGCGGGGAGCTGTTTTTT
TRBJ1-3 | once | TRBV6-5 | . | CASVQGNSGNTIYF | TGTGCCAGCGTGCAGGGTAACTCTGGAAACACCATATATTTT
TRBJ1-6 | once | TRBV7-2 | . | CASSLRNSPLHF | TGTGCCAGCAGCCTCCGTAATTCACCCCTCCACTTT
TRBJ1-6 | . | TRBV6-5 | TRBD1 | CASRAGQGDNSPLHF | TGTGCCAGCAGAGCCGGACAGGGAGATAATTCACCCCTCCACTTT
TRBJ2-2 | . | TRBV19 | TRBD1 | CASRPPMDRGGFWELFF | TGTGCCAGTAGACCTCCTATGGACAGGGGTGGTTTTTGGGAGCTGTTTTTT
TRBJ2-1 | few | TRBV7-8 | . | CASSLLASYNEQFF | TGTGCCAGCAGCTTACTAGCGTCCTACAATGAGCAGTTCTTC
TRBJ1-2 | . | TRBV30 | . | CAWSPLEANYGYTF | TGTGCCTGGAGTCCCCTAGAGGCTAACTATGGCTACACCTTC
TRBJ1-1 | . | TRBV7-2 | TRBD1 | CASSLALFGTERIMNTEAFF | TGTGCCAGCAGCTTAGCTCTCTTCGGGACAGAGCGGATCATGAACACTGAAGCTTTCTTT
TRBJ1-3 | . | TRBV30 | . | CAWSKGATTIYF | TGTGCCTGGAGTAAGGGAGCGACCACCATATATTTT
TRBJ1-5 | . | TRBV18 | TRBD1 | CASSPTGVVGGQPQHF | TGTGCCAGCTCACCCACAGGGGTTGTAGGGGGTCAGCCCCAGCATTTT
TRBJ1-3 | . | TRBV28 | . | CATTHRNLVGNTIYF | TGTGCCACCACCCATCGAAATCTAGTTGGAAACACCATATATTTT
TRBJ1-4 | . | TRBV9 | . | CASSPRLGSEKLFF | TGTGCCAGCAGCCCCCGTTTAGGGAGTGAAAAACTGTTTTTT
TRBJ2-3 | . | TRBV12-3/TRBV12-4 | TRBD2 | CASSTSGGYTQYF | TGTGCCAGCAGTACTAGCGGGGGCTATACGCAGTATTTT
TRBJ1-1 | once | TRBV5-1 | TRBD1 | CASSLEGAPMNTEAFF | TGCGCCAGCAGCTTGGAGGGGGCCCCCATGAACACTGAAGCTTTCTTT
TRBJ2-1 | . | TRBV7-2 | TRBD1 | CASSLGQYNEQFF | TGTGCCAGCAGCCTGGGACAGTACAATGAGCAGTTCTTC
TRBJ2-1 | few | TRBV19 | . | CASSITSRGAKGTGQFF | TGTGCCAGTAGTATTACTTCTCGGGGGGCGAAGGGGACGGGGCAGTTCTTC
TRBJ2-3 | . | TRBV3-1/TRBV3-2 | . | CASRPRGTDTQYF | TGTGCCAGCAGGCCACGAGGCACAGATACGCAGTATTTT
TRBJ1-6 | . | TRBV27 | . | CASNVGGESSPLHF | TGTGCCAGCAATGTGGGTGGGGAGAGTTCACCCCTCCACTTT
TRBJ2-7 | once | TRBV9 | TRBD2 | CASSVAPSGRDEQYF | TGTGCCAGCAGCGTAGCTCCTAGCGGGAGGGACGAGCAGTACTTC
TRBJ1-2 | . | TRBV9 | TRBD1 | CASSITGADGYTF | TGTGCCAGCAGCATTACAGGGGCGGATGGCTACACCTTC
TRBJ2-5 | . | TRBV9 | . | CASSVDSVRETQYF | TGTGCCAGCAGCGTAGATTCCGTACGGGAGACCCAGTACTTC
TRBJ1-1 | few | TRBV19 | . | CASSMHRPYTEAFF | TGTGCCAGTAGTATGCACAGGCCCTACACTGAAGCTTTCTTT
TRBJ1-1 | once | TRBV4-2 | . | CASSQGGSTNTEAFF | TGTGCCAGCAGCCAAGGAGGCAGTACGAACACTGAAGCTTTCTTT
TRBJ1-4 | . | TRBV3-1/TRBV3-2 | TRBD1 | CASSQGRQGFGKLFF | TGTGCCAGCAGCCAAGGGAGACAGGGTTTCGGAAAACTGTTTTTT
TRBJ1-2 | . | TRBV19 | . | CASNTGSYGYTF | TGTGCCAGTAACACAGGATCTTATGGCTACACCTTC
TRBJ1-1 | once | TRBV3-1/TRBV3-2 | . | CASSQRHSNTEAFF | TGTGCCAGCAGCCAGAGACACTCGAACACTGAAGCTTTCTTT
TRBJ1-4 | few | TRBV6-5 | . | CASRVTVATNEKLFF | TGTGCCAGCAGGGTTACGGTTGCAACTAATGAAAAACTGTTTTTT
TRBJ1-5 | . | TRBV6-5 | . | CASLTPGSNQPQHF | TGTGCCAGCCTTACTCCGGGGTCCAATCAGCCCCAGCATTTT
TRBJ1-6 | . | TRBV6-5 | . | CASSYKGPDSPLHF | TGTGCCAGCAGTTATAAGGGGCCCGATTCACCCCTCCACTTT
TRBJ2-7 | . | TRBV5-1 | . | CASFSYPGVNEQYF | TGCGCCAGCTTTTCGTACCCAGGGGTGAACGAGCAGTACTTC
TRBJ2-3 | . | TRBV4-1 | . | CATRQGGNTDTQYF | TGCGCCACAAGACAGGGAGGTAACACAGATACGCAGTATTTT
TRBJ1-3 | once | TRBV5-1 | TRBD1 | CASSLGDRGNTIYF | TGCGCCAGCAGCTTAGGGGACAGGGGAAACACCATATATTTT
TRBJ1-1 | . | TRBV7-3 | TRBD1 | CASSNPQGRSGEAFF | TGTGCCAGCAGCAACCCACAGGGGAGGAGCGGTGAAGCTTTCTTT
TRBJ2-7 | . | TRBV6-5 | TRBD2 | CASSTGLAGIYEQYF | TGTGCCAGCAGTACGGGACTAGCGGGAATCTACGAGCAGTACTTC
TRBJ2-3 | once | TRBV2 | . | CASSLLVDTQYF | TGTGCCAGCAGTCTACTAGTAGATACGCAGTATTTT
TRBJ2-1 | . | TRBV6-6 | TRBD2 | CASSSLGLAGDEQFF | TGTGCCAGCAGTTCCCTGGGACTAGCGGGAGACGAGCAGTTCTTC
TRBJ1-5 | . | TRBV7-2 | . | CASSSRQKNQPQHF | TGTGCCAGCAGCTCCAGACAGAAGAATCAGCCCCAGCATTTT
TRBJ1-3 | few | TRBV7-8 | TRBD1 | CASSQGQGWNTIYF | TGTGCCAGCAGCCAGGGACAGGGGTGGAACACCATATATTTT
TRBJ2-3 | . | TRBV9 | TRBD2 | CASSVAAGGGTDTQYF | TGTGCCAGCAGCGTAGCGGCGGGAGGAGGGACAGATACGCAGTATTTT
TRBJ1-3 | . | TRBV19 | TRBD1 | CASSLGTGSGNTIYF | TGTGCCAGTAGTCTCGGGACAGGGTCAGGAAACACCATATATTTT
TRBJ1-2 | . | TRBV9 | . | CASSRQWENYGYTF | TGTGCCAGCAGCAGACAGTGGGAAAACTATGGCTACACCTTC
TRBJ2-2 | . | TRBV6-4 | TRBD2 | CASSVASGAANTGELFF | TGTGCCAGCAGCGTGGCTAGCGGGGCCGCGAACACCGGGGAGCTGTTTTTT
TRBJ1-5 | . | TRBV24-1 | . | CATSDLTDFQHF | TGTGCCACCAGTGATTTGACGGACTTCCAGCATTTT
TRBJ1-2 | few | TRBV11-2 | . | CASSFRNRDGYTF | TGTGCCAGCAGCTTCCGGAACAGGGATGGCTACACCTTC
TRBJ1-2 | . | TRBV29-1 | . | CSARPGGAGGYTF | TGCAGCGCCCGACCGGGGGGGGCGGGTGGCTACACCTTC
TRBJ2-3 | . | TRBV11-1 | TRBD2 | CASSSGTSGTDTQYF | TGTGCCAGCAGCTCCGGGACTAGCGGCACAGATACGCAGTATTTT